The source of this T cell receptor (beta chain) is a study of circulating and synovial CD4+ cells in juvenile arthritis. Regarding the study as a whole: CPL versus bulk CD4 samples: T cell genome counts differed by at least an order of magnitude. These repertoires were less diverse than bulk blood CD4 repertoires.

On this clone: Antigen: not known.

V gave up 7 bases and J gave up 5 bases, with 20 bases separating them. This CDR3 region has 14 residues. CDR1 SQVTM and CDR2 ANQGSEA come from the germline V gene. Only in-frame clones appear in the TCRdb table, and some are missing; sequencing was by immunoSEQ multiplex PCR. The table shows 3,200 or so clones, with about four fifths occurring only once. Input material: CD4+ T cells from synovial fluid. The rearrangement joins TRBV29-1 to TRBJ1-2, with unresolved D. This TCR was sampled from a human donor with juvenile idiopathic arthritis. The CDR3 region is CSAILPAQAYGYTF. The DNA of the CDR3 is TGCAGCGCTATTCTTCCAGCCCAGGCATATGGCTACACCTTC. The full variable domain, completed using reference TRBV29-1 and TRBJ1-2, is SAVISQKPSRDICQRGTSLTIQCQVDSQVTMMFWYRQQPGQSLTLIATANQGSEATYESGFVIDKFPISRPNLTFSTLTVSNMSPEDSSIYLCSAILPAQAYGYTFGSGTRLTVV.